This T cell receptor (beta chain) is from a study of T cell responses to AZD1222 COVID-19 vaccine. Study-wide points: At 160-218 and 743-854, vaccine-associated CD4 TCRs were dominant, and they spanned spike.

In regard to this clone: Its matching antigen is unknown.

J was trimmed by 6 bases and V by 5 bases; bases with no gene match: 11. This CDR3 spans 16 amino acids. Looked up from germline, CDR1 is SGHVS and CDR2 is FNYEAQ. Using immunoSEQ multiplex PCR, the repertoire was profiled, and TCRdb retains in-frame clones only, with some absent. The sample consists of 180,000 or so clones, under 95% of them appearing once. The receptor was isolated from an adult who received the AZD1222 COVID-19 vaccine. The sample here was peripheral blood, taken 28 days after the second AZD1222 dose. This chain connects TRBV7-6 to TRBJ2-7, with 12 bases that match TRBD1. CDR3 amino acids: CASSPSIGTGGREQYF. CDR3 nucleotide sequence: TGTGCCAGCAGCCCAAGTATTGGGACAGGGGGCCGCGAGCAGTACTTC.